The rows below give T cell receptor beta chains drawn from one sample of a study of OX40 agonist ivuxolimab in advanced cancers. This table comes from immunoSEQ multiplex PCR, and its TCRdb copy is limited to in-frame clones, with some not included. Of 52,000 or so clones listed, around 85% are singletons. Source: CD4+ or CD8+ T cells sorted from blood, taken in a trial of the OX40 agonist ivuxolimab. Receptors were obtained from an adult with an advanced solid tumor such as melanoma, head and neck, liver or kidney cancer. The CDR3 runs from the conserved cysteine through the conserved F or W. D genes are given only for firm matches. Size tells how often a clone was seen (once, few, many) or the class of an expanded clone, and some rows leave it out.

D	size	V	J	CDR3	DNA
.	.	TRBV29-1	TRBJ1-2	CSVEIGGAGGYTF	TGCAGCGTTGAAATCGGGGGGGCTGGTGGCTACACCTTC
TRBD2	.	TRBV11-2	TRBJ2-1	CASSLEGLAGDSSYNEQFF	TGTGCCAGCAGCTTAGAAGGACTAGCGGGAGATAGCTCCTACAATGAGCAGTTCTTC
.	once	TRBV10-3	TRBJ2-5	CAISEIGSPGETQYF	TGTGCCATCAGTGAAATTGGGAGCCCGGGTGAGACCCAGTACTTC
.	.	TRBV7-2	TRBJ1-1	CASSTGMNTEAFF	TGTGCCAGCAGTACAGGGATGAACACTGAAGCTTTCTTT
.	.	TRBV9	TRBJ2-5	CASSVRTAGGTQYF	TGTGCCAGCAGCGTCCGGACTGCGGGTGGGACCCAGTACTTC
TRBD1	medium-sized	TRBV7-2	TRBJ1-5	CASGTGTLGPQHF	TGTGCCAGCGGGACAGGGACCCTCGGGCCCCAGCATTTT
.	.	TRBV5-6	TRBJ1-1	CASSLGQLMNTEAFF	TGTGCCAGCAGCTTGGGGCAGCTCATGAACACTGAAGCTTTCTTT
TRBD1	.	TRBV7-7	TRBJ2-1	CASSPGQLNNEQFF	TGTGCCAGCAGCCCGGGACAGCTGAACAATGAGCAGTTCTTC
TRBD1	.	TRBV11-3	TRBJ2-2	CASSSRGTGLGELFF	TGTGCCAGCAGCTCCCGAGGGACAGGGCTCGGGGAGCTGTTTTTT
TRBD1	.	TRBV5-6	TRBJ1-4	CASSPPGTGVEKLFF	TGTGCCAGCAGCCCGCCCGGGACAGGGGTTGAAAAACTGTTTTTT
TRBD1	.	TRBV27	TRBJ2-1	CASSRLGQSYNEQFF	TGTGCCAGCAGTAGGCTGGGACAGTCCTACAATGAGCAGTTCTTC
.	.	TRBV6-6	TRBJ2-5	CASTPSRAREETQYF	TGTGCCAGCACCCCGTCGAGGGCGCGGGAAGAGACCCAGTACTTC
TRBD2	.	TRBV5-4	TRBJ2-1	CASSTRTSGSRRDEQFF	TGTGCCAGCAGCACCCGGACTAGCGGGAGTAGGCGCGATGAGCAGTTCTTC
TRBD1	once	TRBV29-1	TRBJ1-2	CSVELEGALNGYTF	TGCAGCGTTGAACTTGAGGGGGCTTTGAATGGCTACACCTTC
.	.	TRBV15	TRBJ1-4	CATSRDPGATNEKLFF	TGTGCCACCAGCAGAGATCCCGGGGCAACTAATGAAAAACTGTTTTTT